This T cell receptor beta chain was recovered during a study of Tregs in tolerant kidney transplant recipients. Concerning this clone: The read finishes 3 residues shy of the CDR3 end, and the germline J gene is used to complete it.

The CDR3 is 12 residues long. CDR1 is SGHTA, CDR2 FQGNSA, per germline. Produced via immunoSEQ multiplex PCR; TCRdb's table is partial and in-frame only. Here the sample table reports under 55,000 clones. The TCR sequence derives from a human donor who received a combined kidney and bone marrow transplant. The starting material was CD4+ T cells from blood, obtained before the transplant. The chain links TRBV7-2 to TRBJ1-2; D possibly corresponds to TRBD1 (5 bases). The sequenced CDR3 bases are TGTGCCAGCAGCCTGGACACACACGGC. Translating gives CASSLDTHG. The full CDR3 sequence reads CASSLDTHGYTF. Full variable domain (missing parts from reference TRBV7-2 and TRBJ1-2): GAGVSQSPSNKVTEKGKDVELRCDPISGHTALYWYRQSLGQGLEFLIYFQGNSAPDKSGLPSDRFSAERTGGSVSTLTIQRTQQEDSAVYLCASSLDTHGYTFGSGTRLTVV.